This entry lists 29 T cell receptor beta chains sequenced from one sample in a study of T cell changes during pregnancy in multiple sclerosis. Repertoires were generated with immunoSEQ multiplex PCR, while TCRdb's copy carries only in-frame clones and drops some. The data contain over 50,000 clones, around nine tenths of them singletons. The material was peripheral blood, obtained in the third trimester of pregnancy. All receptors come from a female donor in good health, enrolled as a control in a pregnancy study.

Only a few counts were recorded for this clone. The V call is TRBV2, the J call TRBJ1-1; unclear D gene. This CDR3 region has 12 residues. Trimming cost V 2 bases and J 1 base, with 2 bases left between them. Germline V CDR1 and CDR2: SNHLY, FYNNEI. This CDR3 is CASSEQNTEAFF. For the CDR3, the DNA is TGTGCCAGCAGTGAACAGAACACTGAAGCTTTCTTT.

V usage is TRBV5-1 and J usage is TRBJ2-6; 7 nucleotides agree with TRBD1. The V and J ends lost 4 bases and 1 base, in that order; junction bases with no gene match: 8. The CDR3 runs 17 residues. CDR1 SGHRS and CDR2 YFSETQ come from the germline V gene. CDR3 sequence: CASSGTEGWSGANVLTF. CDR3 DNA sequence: TGCGCCAGCAGCGGGACAGAGGGATGGTCTGGGGCCAACGTCCTGACTTTC.

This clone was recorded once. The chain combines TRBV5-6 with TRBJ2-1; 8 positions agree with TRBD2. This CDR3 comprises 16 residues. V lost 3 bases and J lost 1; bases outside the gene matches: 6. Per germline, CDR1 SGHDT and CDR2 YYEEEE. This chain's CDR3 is CASSSGTGGSYNEQFF. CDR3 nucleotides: TGTGCCAGCAGCTCTGGGACGGGGGGGTCCTACAATGAGCAGTTCTTC.

CDR3 in amino acids: CASSAGQGGTEAFF. The CDR3 coding sequence is TGTGCCAGCAGCGCGGGACAGGGGGGAACTGAAGCTTTCTTT. This rearrangement joins TRBV7-2 to TRBJ1-1; 11 bases line up with TRBD1. Germline CDR1 and CDR2: SGHTA and FQGNSA. The J segment lost 5 bases and the V segment lost 5 bases, leaving 4 bases of the junction unmatched. CDR3 length: 14 residues. Drawing the rest from reference TRBV7-2 and TRBJ1-1, the complete variable domain is GAGVSQSPSNKVTEKGKDVELRCDPISGHTALYWYRQSLGQGLEFLIYFQGNSAPDKSGLPSDRFSAERTGGSVSTLTIQRTQQEDSAVYLCASSAGQGGTEAFFGQGTRLTVV.

The CDR3 reads CASSYSTGMIAEAFF. Written as DNA, the CDR3 is TGTGCCAGCAGTTACTCGACAGGGATGATCGCTGAAGCTTTCTTT. The rearrangement links TRBV6-5 to TRBJ1-1, with 7 positions matching TRBD1. CDR3 size: 15 residues. Trimming took 0 bases from V and 6 from J; bases not matched to a gene: 7. Germline V gives CDR1 MNHEY, CDR2 SVGAGI.

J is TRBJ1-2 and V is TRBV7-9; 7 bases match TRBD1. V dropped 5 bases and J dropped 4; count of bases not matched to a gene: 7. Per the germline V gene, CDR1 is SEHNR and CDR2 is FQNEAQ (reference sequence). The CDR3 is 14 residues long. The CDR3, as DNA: TGTGCCAGCAGCCCGTCGACAGGGCTCTATGGCTACACCTTC. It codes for CASSPSTGLYGYTF.

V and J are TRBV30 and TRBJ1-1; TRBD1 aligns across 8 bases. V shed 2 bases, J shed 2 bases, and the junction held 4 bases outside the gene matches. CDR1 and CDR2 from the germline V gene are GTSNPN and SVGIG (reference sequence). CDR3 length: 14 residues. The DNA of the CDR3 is TGTGCCTGGAGTCAGGACAGGGTAAACACTGAAGCTTTCTTT. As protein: CAWSQDRVNTEAFF.

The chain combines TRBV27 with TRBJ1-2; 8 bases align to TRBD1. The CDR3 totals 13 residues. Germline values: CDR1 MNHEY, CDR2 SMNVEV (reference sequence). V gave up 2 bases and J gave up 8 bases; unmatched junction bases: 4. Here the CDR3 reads CASSLQGAHGYTF. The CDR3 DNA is TGTGCCAGCAGTTTACAGGGGGCGCACGGCTACACCTTC.

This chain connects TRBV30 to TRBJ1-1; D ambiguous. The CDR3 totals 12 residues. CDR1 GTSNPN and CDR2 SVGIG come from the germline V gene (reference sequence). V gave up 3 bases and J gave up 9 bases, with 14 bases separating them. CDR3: CAWSRTGSQAFF. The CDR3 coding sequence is TGTGCCTGGAGCCGCACCGGGTCACAAGCTTTCTTT.

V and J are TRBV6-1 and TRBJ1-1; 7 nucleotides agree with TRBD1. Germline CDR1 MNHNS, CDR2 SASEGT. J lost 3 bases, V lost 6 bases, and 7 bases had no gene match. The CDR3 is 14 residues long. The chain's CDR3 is CASSIQGTYTEAFF. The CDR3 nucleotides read TGTGCCAGCAGCATACAGGGGACCTACACTGAAGCTTTCTTT.

CDR3 protein: CASSQPGLVSFTQYF. For the CDR3, the DNA is TGCGCCAGCAGCCAGCCGGGACTAGTCTCGTTTACGCAGTATTTT. This chain joins TRBV4-1 and TRBJ2-3, with 8 bases fitting TRBD2. The CDR3 loop spans 15 amino acids. Germline CDR1 and CDR2: MGHRA and YSYEKL. V lost 3 bases, J lost 8 bases, and 10 bases stayed unmatched.

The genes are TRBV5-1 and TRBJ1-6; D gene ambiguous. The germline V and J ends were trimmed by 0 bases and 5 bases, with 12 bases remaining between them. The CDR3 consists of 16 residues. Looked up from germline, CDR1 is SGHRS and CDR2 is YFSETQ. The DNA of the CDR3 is TGCGCCAGCAGCTTGGGAGGCAGCGGAAATAATTCACCCCTCCACTTT. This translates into CASSLGGSGNNSPLHF.

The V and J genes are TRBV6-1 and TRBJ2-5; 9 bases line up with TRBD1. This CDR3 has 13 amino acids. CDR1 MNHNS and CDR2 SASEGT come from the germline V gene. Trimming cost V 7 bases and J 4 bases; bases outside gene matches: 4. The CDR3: CASTTDRGETQYF. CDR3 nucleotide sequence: TGTGCCAGCACTACGGACAGGGGAGAGACCCAGTACTTC.

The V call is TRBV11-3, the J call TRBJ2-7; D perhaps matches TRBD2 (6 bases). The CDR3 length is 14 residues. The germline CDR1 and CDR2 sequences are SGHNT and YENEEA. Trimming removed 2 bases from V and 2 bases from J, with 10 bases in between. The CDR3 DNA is TGTGCCAGCAGCTTAAGAGGGGAGGCCTACGAGCAGTACTTC. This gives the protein CASSLRGEAYEQYF. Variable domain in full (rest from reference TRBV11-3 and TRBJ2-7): EAGVVQSPRYKIIEKKQPVAFWCNPISGHNTLYWYLQNLGQGPELLIRYENEEAVDDSQLPKDRFSAERLKGVDSTLKIQPAELGDSAVYLCASSLRGEAYEQYFGPGTRLTVT.

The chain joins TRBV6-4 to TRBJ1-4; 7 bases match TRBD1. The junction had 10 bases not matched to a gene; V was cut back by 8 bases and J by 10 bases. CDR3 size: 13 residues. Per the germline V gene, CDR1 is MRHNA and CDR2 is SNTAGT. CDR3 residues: CASRDSVRGKLFF. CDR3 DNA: TGTGCCAGCCGGGACAGTGTAAGGGGAAAACTGTTTTTT.

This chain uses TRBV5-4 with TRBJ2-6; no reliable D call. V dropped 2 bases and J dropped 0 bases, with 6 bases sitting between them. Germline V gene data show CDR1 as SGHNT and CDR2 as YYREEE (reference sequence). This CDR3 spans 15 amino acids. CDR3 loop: CASSFRSSGANVLTF. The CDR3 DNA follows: TGTGCCAGCAGCTTTCGGTCCTCTGGGGCCAACGTCCTGACTTTC.

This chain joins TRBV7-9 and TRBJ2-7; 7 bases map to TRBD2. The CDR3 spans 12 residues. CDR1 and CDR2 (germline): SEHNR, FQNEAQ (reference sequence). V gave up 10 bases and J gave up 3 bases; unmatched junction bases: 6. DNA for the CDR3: TGTGCCATTCAGGGAGGGTTCTACGAGCAGTACTTC. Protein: CAIQGGFYEQYF.

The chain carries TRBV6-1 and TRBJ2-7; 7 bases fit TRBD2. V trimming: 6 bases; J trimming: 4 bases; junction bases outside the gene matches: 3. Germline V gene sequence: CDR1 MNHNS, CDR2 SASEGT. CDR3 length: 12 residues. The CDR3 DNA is TGTGCCAGCAGCTCCGGGGGGTACGAGCAGTACTTC. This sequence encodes CASSSGGYEQYF.

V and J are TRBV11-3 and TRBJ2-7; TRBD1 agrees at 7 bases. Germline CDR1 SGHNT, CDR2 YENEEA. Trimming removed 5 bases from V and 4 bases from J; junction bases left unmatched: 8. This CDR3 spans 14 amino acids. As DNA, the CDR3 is TGTGCCAGCAGCGAAGGGACAGTGGGGTACGAGCAGTACTTC. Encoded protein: CASSEGTVGYEQYF.

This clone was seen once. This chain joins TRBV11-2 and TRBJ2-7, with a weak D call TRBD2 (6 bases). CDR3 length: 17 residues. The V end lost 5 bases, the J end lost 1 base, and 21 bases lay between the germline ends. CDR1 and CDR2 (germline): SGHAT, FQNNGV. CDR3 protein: CASSPFSATGESYEQYF. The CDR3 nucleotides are TGTGCCAGCAGCCCCTTTTCCGCTACGGGGGAATCCTACGAGCAGTACTTC. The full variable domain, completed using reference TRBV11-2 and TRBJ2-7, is EAGVAQSPRYKIIEKRQSVAFWCNPISGHATLYWYQQILGQGPKLLIQFQNNGVVDDSQLPKDRFSAERLKGVDSTLKIQPAKLEDSAVYLCASSPFSATGESYEQYFGPGTRLTVT.

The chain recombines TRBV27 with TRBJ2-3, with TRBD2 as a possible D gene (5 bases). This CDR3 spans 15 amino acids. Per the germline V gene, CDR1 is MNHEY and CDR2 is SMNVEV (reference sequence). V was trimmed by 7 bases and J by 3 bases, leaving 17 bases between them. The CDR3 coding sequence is TGTGCCAGCACCACCGTGGCGGGCGAGACAGATACGCAGTATTTT. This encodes CASTTVAGETDTQYF.

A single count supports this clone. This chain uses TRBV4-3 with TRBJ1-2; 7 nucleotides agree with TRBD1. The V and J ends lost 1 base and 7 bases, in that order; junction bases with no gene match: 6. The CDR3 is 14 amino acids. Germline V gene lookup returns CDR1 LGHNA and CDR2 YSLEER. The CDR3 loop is CASSQAGQDRGYTF. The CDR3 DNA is TGCGCCAGCAGCCAAGCTGGACAGGACCGTGGCTACACCTTC.

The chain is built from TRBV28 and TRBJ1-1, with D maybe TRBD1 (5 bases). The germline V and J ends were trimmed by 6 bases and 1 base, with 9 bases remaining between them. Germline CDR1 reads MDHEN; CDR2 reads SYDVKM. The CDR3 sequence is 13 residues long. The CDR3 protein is CASSSTGNTEAFF. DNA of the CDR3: TGTGCCAGCAGCTCCACAGGGAACACTGAAGCTTTCTTT.

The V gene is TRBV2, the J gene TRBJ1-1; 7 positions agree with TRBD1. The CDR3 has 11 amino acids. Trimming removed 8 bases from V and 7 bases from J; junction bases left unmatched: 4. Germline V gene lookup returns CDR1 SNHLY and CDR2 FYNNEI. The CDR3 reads CASLTGIEAFF. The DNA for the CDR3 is TGTGCCAGCCTGACAGGGATTGAAGCTTTCTTT.

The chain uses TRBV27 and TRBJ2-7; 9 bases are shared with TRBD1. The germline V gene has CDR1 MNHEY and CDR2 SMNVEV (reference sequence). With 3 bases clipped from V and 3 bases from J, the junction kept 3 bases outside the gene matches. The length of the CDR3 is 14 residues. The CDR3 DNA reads TGTGCCAGCAGTTTTGGACAGGGGAGCTACGAGCAGTACTTC. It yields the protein CASSFGQGSYEQYF.

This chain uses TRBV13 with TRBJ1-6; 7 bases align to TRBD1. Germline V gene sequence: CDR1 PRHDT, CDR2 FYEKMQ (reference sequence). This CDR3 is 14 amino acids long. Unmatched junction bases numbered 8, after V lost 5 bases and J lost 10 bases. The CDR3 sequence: CASSADRVLSPLHF. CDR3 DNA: TGTGCCAGCAGCGCCGACAGGGTACTCTCACCCCTCCACTTT.

The CDR3 bases are TGCGCCAGCGCTACGGCTAGGACTAGCGGGGTCTATGAGCAGTTCTTC. Protein sequence: CASATARTSGVYEQFF. The chain couples TRBV4-1 to TRBJ2-1, with TRBD2 matching over 12 bases. The CDR3 is made up of 16 amino acids. The J segment lost 8 bases and the V segment lost 8 bases, leaving 13 bases of the junction unmatched. Germline lookup yields CDR1 MGHRA and CDR2 YSYEKL.

The CDR3: CASSIRGGDNQPQHF. The CDR3 DNA reads as TGTGCCAGTAGTATTAGAGGGGGCGATAATCAGCCCCAGCATTTT. The chain joins TRBV19 to TRBJ1-5; 7 positions match TRBD1. The J segment lost 4 bases and the V segment lost 3 bases, leaving 6 bases of the junction unmatched. This CDR3 region has 15 residues. CDR1 and CDR2 (germline): LNHDA, SQIVND (reference sequence).

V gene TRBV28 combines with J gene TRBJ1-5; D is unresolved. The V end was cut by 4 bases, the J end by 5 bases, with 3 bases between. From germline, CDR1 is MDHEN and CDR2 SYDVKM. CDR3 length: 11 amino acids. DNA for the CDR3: TGTGCCAGCAGTTCCTATCAGCCCCAGCATTTT. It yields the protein CASSSYQPQHF.